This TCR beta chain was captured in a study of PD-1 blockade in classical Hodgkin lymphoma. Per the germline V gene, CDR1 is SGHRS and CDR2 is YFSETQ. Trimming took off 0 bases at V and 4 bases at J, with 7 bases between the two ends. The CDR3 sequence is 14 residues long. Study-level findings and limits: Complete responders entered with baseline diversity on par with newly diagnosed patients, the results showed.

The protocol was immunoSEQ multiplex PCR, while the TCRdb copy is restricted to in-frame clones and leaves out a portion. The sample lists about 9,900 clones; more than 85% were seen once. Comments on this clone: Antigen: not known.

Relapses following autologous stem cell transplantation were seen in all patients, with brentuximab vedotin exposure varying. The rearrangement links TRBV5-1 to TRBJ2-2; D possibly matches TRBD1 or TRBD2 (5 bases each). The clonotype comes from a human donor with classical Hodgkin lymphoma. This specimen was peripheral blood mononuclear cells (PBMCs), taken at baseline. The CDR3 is CASSLEGSTGELFF. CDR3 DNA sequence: TGCGCCAGCAGCTTGGAGGGGAGCACCGGGGAGCTGTTTTTT.